What follows are 31 T cell receptor beta chains derived from one specimen sequenced in a study of CD8 T cells in ankylosing spondylitis (dated by TCRdb to the late 2010s). The library relied on 5' RACE. The reads were generated on an Illumina HiSeq 2500. TCRdb reran the public reads through fastp at Q25 and MiXCR, keeping productive beta chains. Rows are combined by CDR3 protein, so each entry shows the most common genes and DNA. Recorded for this sample are around 340,000 distinct CDR3 sequences; 20% of them occurred a single time. The leading ten clones occupy approximately 14% of the sample. Sequencing input: blood, either unsorted or a sorted T cell fraction (not recorded which). Receptors originate from a male donor with ankylosing spondylitis or in good health (not recorded which).

V gene TRBV6-2 or TRBV6-3 combines with J gene TRBJ1-2, with D unclear. Germline CDR1 and CDR2: MNHEY and SVGEGT. The CDR3 runs to 15 residues. Deletions cut 2 bases from V and 2 bases from J, with 12 bases between. CDR3 sequence: CASSYLPLDNYGYTF. The CDR3 nucleotides read TGTGCCAGCAGTTACCTCCCATTGGACAACTATGGCTACACCTTC.

V gene TRBV4-1 combines with J gene TRBJ2-5; D could derive from TRBD1 or TRBD2 (5 bases each). The CDR3 spans 15 residues. Germline values: CDR1 MGHRA, CDR2 YSYEKL. V was pared by 5 bases and J by 5 bases, with 18 bases between. The CDR3 here is CASSSMARGRETQYF. In DNA, the CDR3 is TGCGCCAGCAGCTCAATGGCGAGGGGCAGGGAGACCCAGTACTTC.

V is TRBV20-1 and J is TRBJ2-3; TRBD2 is a possible D gene (7 bases). This CDR3 is 15 amino acids long. The V gene's germline CDR1 is DFQATT and CDR2 SNEGSKA (reference sequence). V was clipped by 0 bases and J by 1 base, with 11 bases between them. Here the CDR3 reads CSARDEGGGTDTQYF. As DNA, the CDR3 is TGCAGTGCTAGAGATGAGGGGGGGGGCACAGATACGCAGTATTTT.

V and J are TRBV5-1 and TRBJ1-2, with TRBD1 as a possible D gene (5 bases). V dropped 4 bases and J dropped 0 bases, with 22 bases sitting between them. The germline CDR1 and CDR2 sequences are SGHRS and YFSETQ. There are 18 residues in the CDR3. The chain's CDR3 is CASSQLGQGIDANYGYTF. The DNA for the CDR3 is TGCGCCAGCAGCCAGCTGGGGCAGGGCATTGACGCTAACTATGGCTACACCTTC.

CDR3 DNA: TGTGCCAGCAGCCAAAGGTGGCGGGCCCTCCCCGGGGAGCTGTTTTTT. Its protein is CASSQRWRALPGELFF. The gene calls are TRBV3-1 and TRBJ2-2, with D possibly being TRBD2 (5 bases). CDR1 is LGHDT and CDR2 is YNNKEL in the germline V gene (reference sequence). With 2 bases removed from V and 6 bases from J, the gap between germline ends came to 16 bases. This CDR3 has 16 residues.

This clonotype occurred a few times. This CDR3 is CSANWVFVDTQYF. For the CDR3, the DNA is TGCAGTGCTAATTGGGTTTTTGTAGATACGCAGTATTTT. This rearrangement joins TRBV20-1 to TRBJ2-3, with D unresolved. The germline gives CDR1 DFQATT, CDR2 SNEGSKA (reference sequence). CDR3 length: 13 amino acids. V was cut by 4 bases and J by 5 bases, with 13 bases left in between.

In its sample, this clonotype was seen a few times. The chain joins TRBV28 to TRBJ2-5; D may match TRBD1 or TRBD2 (6 bases each). Germline CDR1 reads MDHEN; CDR2 reads SYDVKM. There are 15 residues in the CDR3. Trimming cost V 5 bases and J 4 bases, with 17 bases left between them. The CDR3 sequence is CASSPGVGGRETQYF. The CDR3 region has the DNA TGTGCCAGCAGTCCAGGGGTCGGGGGCCGAGAGACCCAGTACTTC.

Comments on this clonotype: Since the CDR3 does not end with the conserved phenylalanine or tryptophan, this likely comes from a read error. The limits of the CDR3 on the DNA are not certain, so only TCRdb's listed CDR3 is given. The CDR3: CSPKGDRAS. The chain recombines TRBV29-1 with TRBJ2-7; TRBD1, the D gene given by the table, was not confirmed from the DNA. The CDR3 contains 9 residues when both ends are counted. CDR1 is SQVTM and CDR2 is ANQGSEA in the germline V gene.

A few counts support this clonotype. The chain combines TRBV6-5 with TRBJ2-7; D not resolved. CDR3 length: 13 residues. V lost 2 bases, J lost 5 bases, and 10 bases lay in between. CDR1 and CDR2 (germline): MNHEY, SVGAGI. The CDR3, as DNA: TGTGCCAGCAGTTACAATGGCCCAAACGAGCAGTACTTC. Translation: CASSYNGPNEQYF.

The chain recombines TRBV7-9 with TRBJ2-7; 9 nucleotides match TRBD1. With 6 bases clipped from V and 3 bases from J, the junction kept 9 bases outside the gene matches. Per germline, CDR1 SEHNR and CDR2 FQNEAQ (reference sequence). The CDR3 loop spans 15 amino acids. CDR3 amino acids: CASSSPGTGYYEQYF. The CDR3 DNA sequence: TGTGCCAGCAGTTCCCCCGGGACAGGGTACTACGAGCAGTACTTC.

The chain employs TRBV20-1 and TRBJ2-1; no clear D gene. V lost 6 bases, J lost 6 bases, and 15 bases lay in between. Germline values: CDR1 DFQATT, CDR2 SNEGSKA (reference sequence). CDR3 length: 13 amino acids. The CDR3 DNA follows: TGCAGTGCCCGGGTGGAGCGTAGCAATGAGCAGTTCTTC. Amino acid sequence: CSARVERSNEQFF.

This chain uses TRBV5-1 with TRBJ2-7, with D tentatively TRBD1 (6 bases). Germline CDR1 and CDR2: SGHRS and YFSETQ. V lost 5 bases to trimming and J lost 4 bases, with 19 bases between them. This CDR3 spans 15 amino acids. CDR3 protein: CASSPLDRTRYEQYF. The DNA for the CDR3 is TGCGCCAGCAGTCCCCTAGACAGGACCCGGTACGAGCAGTACTTC.

This chain connects TRBV12-3 or TRBV12-4 to TRBJ2-2; maybe TRBD1 (8 bases). There are 15 residues in the CDR3. With 6 bases removed from V and 4 bases from J, the gap between germline ends came to 15 bases. For the CDR3, the DNA is TGTGCCAGCAGCAAGGACAGGGAGGGCACCGGGGAGCTGTTTTTT. Translated: CASSKDREGTGELFF.

The genes are TRBV29-1 and TRBJ2-4, with 9 bases matching TRBD2. This CDR3 has 14 amino acids. The V gene's germline CDR1 is SQVTM and CDR2 ANQGSEA. J lost 2 bases, V lost 7 bases, and 6 bases had no gene match. The CDR3 region has the DNA TGCAGCGCTTCAGCGGGGGGATCCAAAAACATTCAGTACTTC. Encoded protein: CSASAGGSKNIQYF.

This chain connects TRBV28 to TRBJ2-1; unclear D gene. Trimming left V 8 bases short and J 10 bases short, with 12 bases between. Germline CDR1 is MDHEN and CDR2 is SYDVKM. CDR3 size: 11 residues. In nucleotides, the CDR3 is TGTGCCAGCCGGTTTATCTCCGAGCAGTTCTTC. It codes for CASRFISEQFF.

This clonotype was recorded a few times. J is TRBJ2-7 and V is TRBV7-9; possibly TRBD1 for D (5 bases). The germline gives CDR1 SEHNR, CDR2 FQNEAQ (reference sequence). Trimming took off 1 base at V and 5 bases at J, with 12 bases between the two ends. There are 14 residues in the CDR3. The CDR3 protein is CASSLVGPGHEQYF. The DNA of the CDR3 is TGTGCCAGCAGCTTAGTTGGGCCAGGGCACGAGCAGTACTTC.

The gene calls are TRBV12-3 or TRBV12-4 and TRBJ2-2; 10 nucleotides match TRBD2. This CDR3 region has 15 residues. Trimming removed 5 bases from V and 4 bases from J; junction bases left unmatched: 4. CDR3 sequence: CASSPSGGGTGELFF. The CDR3 region has the DNA TGTGCCAGCAGTCCGAGCGGGGGGGGCACCGGGGAGCTGTTTTTT.

The chain joins TRBV28 to TRBJ1-1, with D possibly being TRBD1 (6 bases). CDR1 and CDR2 from the germline V gene are MDHEN and SYDVKM. Trimming stripped 1 base from V and 5 bases from J, with 8 bases between. The CDR3 consists of 13 residues. The CDR3 region is CASSLYRVTEAFF. The CDR3 DNA sequence: TGTGCCAGCAGTTTATACAGGGTAACTGAAGCTTTCTTT. The complete variable domain, with remaining parts taken from reference TRBV28 and TRBJ1-1, reads DVKVTQSSRYLVKRTGEKVFLECVQDMDHENMFWYRQDPGLGLRLIYFSYDVKMKEKGDIPEGYSVSREKKERFSLILESASTNQTSMYLCASSLYRVTEAFFGQGTRLTVV.

The genes are TRBV29-1 and TRBJ2-7, with D perhaps matching TRBD1 (7 bases). Germline CDR1 is SQVTM and CDR2 is ANQGSEA. Trimming left V 6 bases short and J 6 bases short, with 18 bases between. The CDR3 runs 13 residues. The CDR3 spells CSVYGGQRGEQYF. DNA of the CDR3: TGCAGCGTCTACGGGGGACAGAGGGGCGAGCAGTACTTC.

Notes on this clonotype: The junction departs from the called germline gene at one end, perhaps through a read error. The chain has TRBV28 and TRBJ2-7, with D possibly called TRBD1 or TRBD2 (5 bases each). The CDR3 totals 18 residues. Germline-derived CDR1 and CDR2 are MDHEN and SYDVKM. CDR3 protein: CACSLGLIGGRTSYEQYF. The CDR3, as DNA: TGTGCCTGCAGTTTGGGTTTAATTGGGGGACGAACCTCCTACGAGCAGTACTTC.

This clonotype was counted only a few times. The V and J genes are TRBV9 and TRBJ2-5; TRBD1 matches 7 bases. The J segment lost 3 bases and the V segment lost 4 bases, leaving 6 bases of the junction unmatched. The CDR3 has 14 amino acids. CDR1 is SGDLS, CDR2 YYNGEE, per germline. CDR3 sequence: CASSRTGVEETQYF. CDR3 DNA sequence: TGTGCCAGCAGCCGAACAGGGGTGGAAGAGACCCAGTACTTC.

The chain combines TRBV2 with TRBJ2-7; D gene unclear. Per germline, CDR1 SNHLY and CDR2 FYNNEI. Trimming removed 0 bases from V and 3 bases from J, with 6 bases in between. The CDR3 is 13 amino acids. This CDR3 is CASSEADDYEQYF. CDR3 DNA sequence: TGTGCCAGCAGTGAAGCCGATGACTACGAGCAGTACTTC.

The rearrangement joins TRBV2 to TRBJ2-7; D gene unclear. The CDR3 has 13 amino acids. The germline V gene encodes CDR1 SNHLY and CDR2 FYNNEI. The V and J ends lost 6 bases and 2 bases respectively, with 11 bases between them. CDR3 region: CASRDHLTYEQYF. DNA for the CDR3: TGTGCCAGCAGGGACCACCTCACCTACGAGCAGTACTTC.

This clonotype was recorded a few times. This chain uses TRBV25-1 with TRBJ2-5, with TRBD2 identical over 7 bases. CDR1 is MGHDK, CDR2 SYGVNS, per germline. V lost 7 bases, J lost 5 bases, and 10 bases stayed unmatched. This CDR3 contains 14 residues. The CDR3 sequence: CASTKTAGWETQYF. DNA for the CDR3: TGTGCCAGCACCAAGACAGCGGGGTGGGAGACCCAGTACTTC.

The J gene is TRBJ2-5, the V gene TRBV25-1; D is undetermined. V was clipped by 2 bases and J by 1 base, with 5 bases between them. The V gene's germline CDR1 is MGHDK and CDR2 SYGVNS. The CDR3 runs 13 residues. For the CDR3, the DNA is TGTGCCAGCAGTGAAGAGGTCCAAGAGACCCAGTACTTC. Its protein product is CASSEEVQETQYF.

This clonotype was observed a few times. The V gene is TRBV29-1, the J gene TRBJ1-1; D uncertain. The length of the CDR3 is 12 residues. Trimming pared 5 bases from V and 4 bases from J, leaving 11 bases between. Germline CDR1 is SQVTM and CDR2 is ANQGSEA. The CDR3 loop is CSVLGLATEAFF. The CDR3 DNA reads TGCAGCGTTCTTGGTTTGGCCACTGAAGCTTTCTTT.

The chain joins TRBV6-1 to TRBJ1-2, with 10 nucleotides matching TRBD1. V was clipped by 6 bases and J by 10 bases; unmatched bases: 14. In germline, CDR1 is MNHNS, CDR2 SASEGT. CDR3 length: 15 amino acids. The CDR3 nucleotides are TGTGCCAGCAGCTCAACCCCCGGGACAGGGGCCGTCTACACCTTC. Translating it yields CASSSTPGTGAVYTF.

This clonotype was counted a few times. The rearrangement uses TRBV30 and TRBJ2-5, with D perhaps matching TRBD2 (5 bases). Trimming removed 5 bases from V and 1 base from J, with 14 bases in between. Germline CDR1 reads GTSNPN; CDR2 reads SVGIG (reference sequence). CDR3 length: 14 amino acids. The CDR3 DNA is TGTGCCTGGGTTCGGGGTGGCTCCCAAGAGACCCAGTACTTC. It is translated as CAWVRGGSQETQYF.

The table lists this clonotype with many counts. The chain has TRBV12-3 or TRBV12-4 and TRBJ2-1; D unclear. The length of the CDR3 is 12 residues. The germline V and J ends were trimmed by 6 bases and 3 bases, with 6 bases remaining between them. The CDR3: CASSLNYNEQFF. DNA of the CDR3: TGTGCCAGCAGCCTGAACTACAATGAGCAGTTCTTC.

This clonotype came up a few times. V usage is TRBV11-2 and J usage is TRBJ2-1; D is possibly TRBD2 (6 bases). CDR3 length: 15 amino acids. Per the germline V gene, CDR1 is SGHAT and CDR2 is FQNNGV. V dropped 8 bases and J dropped 3 bases, with 17 bases sitting between them. The CDR3: CASGNRREIYNEQFF. The CDR3 region has the DNA TGTGCCAGCGGCAACCGGAGGGAAATCTACAATGAGCAGTTCTTC.

V gene TRBV11-2 combines with J gene TRBJ2-1; perhaps D is TRBD1 or TRBD2 (5 bases each). CDR1 and CDR2 (germline): SGHAT, FQNNGV. V shed 4 bases and J shed 4 bases, with 23 bases lying between them. This CDR3 is 18 amino acids long. The CDR3 DNA follows: TGTGCCAGCAGCTCATTCCCTGGGACGGCATTCTTATACAATGAGCAGTTCTTC. Its protein is CASSSFPGTAFLYNEQFF.